The 7 T cell receptor beta chains reported below all come from one sample, sequenced in a study of blood T cell repertoires in COVID-19. Measured with immunoSEQ multiplex PCR; TCRdb has only the in-frame clones, and not every one. The sample records 110,000 to 150,000 clones, roughly 90% being singletons. The sample taken for sequencing was peripheral blood. The receptors originated from a man in his 70s with acute or convalescent COVID-19.

This chain joins TRBV5-4 and TRBJ2-1; D possibly corresponds to TRBD1 (5 bases). V was pared by 0 bases and J by 7 bases, with 11 bases between. CDR3 length: 14 residues. CDR1 and CDR2 from the germline V gene are SGHNT and YYREEE (reference sequence). In DNA, the CDR3 is TGTGCCAGCAGCTTGGCCATCAGGGCAAATGAGCAGTTCTTC. Its protein product is CASSLAIRANEQFF.

This clone was picked up one time. The V call is TRBV7-2, the J call TRBJ1-4; a weak D match, TRBD1 (6 bases). The V gene's germline CDR1 is SGHTA and CDR2 FQGNSA. Deletions cut 1 base from V and 3 bases from J, with 12 bases between. This CDR3 has 16 amino acids. CDR3 coding DNA: TGTGCCAGCAGCTTAGGGGGGCAGGCGTCTAATGAAAAACTGTTTTTT. Residues: CASSLGGQASNEKLFF.

The rearrangement links TRBV18 to TRBJ2-7, with TRBD2 matching over 12 bases. Germline V gene sequence: CDR1 KGHSH, CDR2 LQKENI. The ends lost 3 bases at V and 0 bases at J; junction bases unmatched: 3. This CDR3 has 16 amino acids. The CDR3: CASSPLAGGSSYEQYF. The CDR3 DNA is TGTGCCAGCTCACCCCTAGCGGGGGGGAGCTCCTACGAGCAGTACTTC.

The chain employs TRBV6-4 and TRBJ2-2; no clear D. Looked up from germline, CDR1 is MRHNA and CDR2 is SNTAGT. This CDR3 has 11 residues. V lost 5 bases, J lost 5 bases, and 3 bases lay in between. CDR3 residues: CASSRTGELFF. CDR3 bases: TGTGCCAGCAGTCGGACCGGGGAGCTGTTTTTT.

This chain links TRBV24-1 with TRBJ2-2; a possible D gene is TRBD1 (6 bases). The V gene lost 10 bases and the J gene lost 1 base, with 12 bases spanning the gap. The CDR3 contains 14 residues. Germline values: CDR1 KGHDR, CDR2 SFDVKD. CDR3 amino acids: CATSDRLNTGELFF. The DNA for the CDR3 is TGTGCCACTTCTGACAGGCTGAACACCGGGGAGCTGTTTTTT.

The rearrangement joins TRBV21-1 to TRBJ2-4; TRBD2, the D gene given by the table, was not confirmed from the DNA. TRBV21-1 has pseudogene status. The length of the CDR3 is 22 residues. The CDR3 region has the DNA TGTGCCAGCCACAGCCCGATTAGACTAGCGGGGGGGCCAGTCCCTGCCAAAAACATTCAGTACTTC. Protein sequence: CASHSPIRLAGGPVPAKNIQYF.

This chain uses TRBV29-1 with TRBJ2-5, with 9 bases that match TRBD1. CDR3 length equals 13 residues. Looked up from germline, CDR1 is SQVTM and CDR2 is ANQGSEA. The junction had 7 bases not matched to a gene; V was cut back by 7 bases and J by 4 bases. CDR3 sequence: CSALTGGLETQYF. In nucleotides, the CDR3 is TGCAGCGCCTTGACAGGGGGATTAGAGACCCAGTACTTC.